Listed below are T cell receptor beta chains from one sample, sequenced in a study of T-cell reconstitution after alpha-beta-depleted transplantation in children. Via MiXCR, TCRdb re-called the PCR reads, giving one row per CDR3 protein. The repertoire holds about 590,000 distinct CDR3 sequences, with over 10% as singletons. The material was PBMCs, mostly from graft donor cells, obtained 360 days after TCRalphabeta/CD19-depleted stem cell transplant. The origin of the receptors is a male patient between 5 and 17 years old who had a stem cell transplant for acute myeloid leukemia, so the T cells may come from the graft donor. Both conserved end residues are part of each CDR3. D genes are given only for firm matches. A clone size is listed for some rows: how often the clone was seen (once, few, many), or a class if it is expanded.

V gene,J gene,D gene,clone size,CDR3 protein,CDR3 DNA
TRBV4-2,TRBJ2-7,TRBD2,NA,CASSQSFGGRNEQYF,TGTGCCAGCAGCCAATCGTTCGGCGGGAGGAACGAGCAGTACTTC
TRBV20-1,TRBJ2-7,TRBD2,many,CSARITRLAGFITYEQYF,TGCAGTGCTCGAATTACTAGACTAGCGGGATTCATTACCTACGAGCAGTACTTC
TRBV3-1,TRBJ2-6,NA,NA,CASTTRGVAAESGANVLTF,TGTGCCAGCACTACACGAGGGGTCGCGGCTGAATCTGGGGCCAACGTCCTGACTTTC
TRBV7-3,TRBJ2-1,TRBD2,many,CASSLIGTSGYNEQFF,TGTGCCAGCAGCCTTATCGGGACTAGCGGTTACAATGAGCAGTTCTTC
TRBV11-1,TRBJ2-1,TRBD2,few,CASSLGLAGPSSYNEQFF,TGTGCCAGCAGCTTAGGACTAGCGGGCCCCAGCTCCTACAATGAGCAGTTCTTC
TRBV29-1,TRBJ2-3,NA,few,CSVGRRPLRVAHTDTQYF,TGCAGCGTTGGGCGACGACCCCTCCGGGTCGCCCACACAGATACGCAGTATTTT
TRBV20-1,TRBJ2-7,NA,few,CSASVLGSVSEQYF,TGCAGTGCTAGCGTCCTGGGTTCGGTCAGCGAGCAGTACTTC
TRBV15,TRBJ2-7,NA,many,CATSNHYEQYF,TGTGCCACCAGCAACCACTATGAGCAGTACTTC
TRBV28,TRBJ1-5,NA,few,CASSPTESNQPQHF,TGTGCCAGCAGCCCGACGGAGAGCAATCAGCCCCAGCATTTT
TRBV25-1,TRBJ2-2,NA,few,CASSGLVNTGELFF,TGTGCCAGCAGTGGACTAGTGAACACCGGGGAGCTGTTTTTT
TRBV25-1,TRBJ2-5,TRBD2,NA,CASSYGSGRAGETQYF,TGTGCCAGCAGTTATGGTAGCGGGAGGGCCGGGGAGACCCAGTACTTC
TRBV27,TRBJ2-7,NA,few,CASSPRWGSYEQYF,TGTGCCAGCAGTCCAAGGTGGGGATCCTACGAGCAGTACTTC
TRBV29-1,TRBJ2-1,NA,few,CSVESYEQFF,TGCAGCGTTGAGTCCTATGAGCAGTTCTTC
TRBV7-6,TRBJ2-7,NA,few,CASSLDTRHRSSYEQYF,TGTGCCAGCAGCTTAGATACGAGGCACCGGAGCTCCTACGAGCAGTACTTC
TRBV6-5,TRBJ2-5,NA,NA,CASSRSRNQETQYF,TGTGCCAGCAGTCGCTCGCGTAACCAAGAGACCCAGTACTTC
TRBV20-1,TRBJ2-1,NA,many,CSACTIGEYNEQFF,TGCAGTGCTTGCACCATTGGGGAATACAATGAGCAGTTCTTC
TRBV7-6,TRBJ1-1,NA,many,CASTNRLGGVVWGTEAFF,TGTGCCAGCACCAATCGATTGGGTGGTGTGGTCTGGGGCACTGAAGCTTTCTTT
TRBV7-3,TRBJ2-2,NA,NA,CASSFNIGGELFF,TGTGCCAGCAGCTTTAACATAGGCGGGGAGCTGTTTTTT
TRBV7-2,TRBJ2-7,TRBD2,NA,CASSFTSGATYEQYF,TGTGCCAGCAGCTTCACTAGCGGGGCAACCTACGAGCAGTACTTC
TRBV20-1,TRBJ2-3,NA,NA,CSARALTRGAYTQYF,TGCAGTGCTAGAGCATTGACTAGAGGGGCGTATACGCAGTATTTT
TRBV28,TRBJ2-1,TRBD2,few,CASSHGLAGREDNEQFF,TGTGCCAGCAGTCACGGACTAGCGGGAAGGGAGGACAATGAGCAGTTCTTC
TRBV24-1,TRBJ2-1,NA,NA,CATSAAGLSYNEQFF,TGTGCCACCAGTGCCGCGGGACTCTCCTACAATGAGCAGTTCTTC
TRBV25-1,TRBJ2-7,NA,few,CASSVSGGAGYEQYF,TGTGCCAGCAGTGTATCCGGGGGCGCCGGGTACGAGCAGTACTTC
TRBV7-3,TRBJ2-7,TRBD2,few,CASSLKGGTSGHYEQYF,TGTGCCAGCAGCTTAAAGGGTGGGACTAGCGGCCACTACGAGCAGTACTTC
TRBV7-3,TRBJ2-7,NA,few,CASRLQGGSPYEQYF,TGTGCCAGCAGGCTACAGGGTGGATCCCCCTACGAGCAGTACTTC
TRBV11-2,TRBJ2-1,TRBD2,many,CASSPIGLAVNEQFF,TGTGCCAGCAGCCCGATTGGACTAGCGGTCAATGAGCAGTTCTTC
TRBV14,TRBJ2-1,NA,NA,CASSQDGASKVF,TGTGCCAGCAGCCAAGATGGGGCAAGCAAGGTCTTC
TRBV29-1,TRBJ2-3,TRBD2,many,CSVSGTSGNTDTQYF,TGCAGCGTGTCCGGGACTAGCGGGAACACAGATACGCAGTATTTT
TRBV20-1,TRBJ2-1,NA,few,CSATYGTVPYNEQFF,TGCAGTGCTACCTATGGGACTGTCCCCTACAATGAGCAGTTCTTC
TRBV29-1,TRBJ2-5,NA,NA,CSVGPLYQETQYF,TGCAGCGTTGGTCCCCTTTACCAAGAGACCCAGTACTTC
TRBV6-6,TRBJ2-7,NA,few,CASSQDRLNEQYF,TGTGCCAGCAGCCAAGACAGGCTCAACGAGCAGTACTTC
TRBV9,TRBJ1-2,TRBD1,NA,CASSTTRQGTDGYTF,TGTGCCAGCAGCACAACCCGACAGGGTACGGATGGCTACACCTTC
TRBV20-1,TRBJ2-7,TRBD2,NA,CSATGTSGTTVYEQYF,TGCAGTGCTACCGGGACTAGCGGGACAACCGTCTACGAGCAGTACTTC
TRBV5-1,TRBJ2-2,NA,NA,CASSKGRDQTNTGELFF,TGCGCCAGCAGCAAAGGCAGGGACCAAACGAACACCGGGGAGCTGTTTTTT
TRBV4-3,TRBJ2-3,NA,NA,CASSSNRGSAQYF,TGCGCCAGCAGCAGTAACCGGGGATCCGCGCAGTATTTT
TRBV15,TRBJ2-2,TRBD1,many,CATSSGQGVTGELFF,TGTGCCACCAGCAGTGGACAGGGGGTTACAGGGGAGCTGTTTTTT
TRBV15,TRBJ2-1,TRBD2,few,CATSSGRARNEQFF,TGTGCCACCAGCTCCGGGAGGGCAAGGAATGAGCAGTTCTTC
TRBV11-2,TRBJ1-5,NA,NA,CASSLVTGAIGAQHF,TGTGCCAGCAGCTTAGTAACAGGCGCGATCGGGGCCCAGCATTTT
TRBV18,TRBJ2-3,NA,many,CASSPPGEASTDTQYF,TGTGCCAGCTCACCACCGGGGGAGGCTAGCACAGATACGCAGTATTTT
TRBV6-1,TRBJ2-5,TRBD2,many,CATRLAGGTVLETQYF,TGTGCCACCAGACTAGCGGGAGGGACAGTACTGGAGACCCAGTACTTC
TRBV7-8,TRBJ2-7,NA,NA,CASRPDGGDWASGYEQYF,TGTGCCAGCAGACCGGACGGGGGCGATTGGGCAAGTGGGTACGAGCAGTACTTC
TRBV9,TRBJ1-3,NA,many,CASSVADDSGNTIYF,TGTGCCAGCAGCGTAGCGGATGACTCTGGAAACACCATATATTTT
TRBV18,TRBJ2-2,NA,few,CASSPNGKNTGELFF,TGTGCCAGCTCACCAAACGGAAAGAACACCGGGGAGCTGTTTTTT
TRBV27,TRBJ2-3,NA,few,CASSLNEVDTQYF,TGTGCCAGCAGTTTAAATGAAGTAGATACGCAGTATTTT
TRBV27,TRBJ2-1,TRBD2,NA,CATSRGGRSYNEQFF,TGTGCCACTTCACGGGGCGGGAGGTCCTACAATGAGCAGTTCTTC
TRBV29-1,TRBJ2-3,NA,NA,CSAVPSYRDPGTDTQYF,TGCAGCGCCGTGCCCTCTTACAGGGACCCGGGCACAGATACGCAGTATTTT
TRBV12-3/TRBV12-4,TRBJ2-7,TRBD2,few,CASSLALAGGRILFDYEQYF,TGTGCCAGCAGTTTAGCGCTAGCGGGAGGACGCATCCTTTTCGACTACGAGCAGTACTTC
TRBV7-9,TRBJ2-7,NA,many,CASSFLGATYEQYF,TGTGCCAGCAGCTTCTTGGGTGCCACCTACGAGCAGTACTTC
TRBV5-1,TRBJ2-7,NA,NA,CASSLDSPGTTYEQYF,TGCGCCAGCAGCTTGGATTCTCCAGGGACGACCTACGAGCAGTACTTC
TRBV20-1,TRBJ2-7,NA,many,CSASAGLHEQYF,TGCAGTGCTAGCGCAGGGCTCCACGAGCAGTACTTC
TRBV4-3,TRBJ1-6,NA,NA,CASQGTGSGSPLHF,TGCGCCAGCCAGGGCACCGGATCCGGGTCACCCCTCCACTTT
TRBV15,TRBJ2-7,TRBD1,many,CATSTETGVTYEQYF,TGTGCCACCAGCACCGAGACAGGGGTTACCTACGAGCAGTACTTC
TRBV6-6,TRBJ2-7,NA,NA,CTSSLGTYEQYF,TGTACCAGCAGTTTAGGTACCTACGAGCAGTACTTC
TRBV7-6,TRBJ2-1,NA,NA,CASSSIGFF,TGTGCCAGCAGCTCAATTGGTTTCTTC
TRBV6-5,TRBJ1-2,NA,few,CASWENGYTF,TGTGCCAGCTGGGAGAACGGCTACACCTTC
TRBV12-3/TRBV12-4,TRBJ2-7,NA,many,CASSRTGLEQYF,TGTGCCAGCAGTCGAACAGGGTTAGAGCAGTACTTC
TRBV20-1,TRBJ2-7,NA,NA,CSATYVGIGEQYF,TGCAGTGCTACTTACGTTGGAATCGGCGAGCAGTACTTC
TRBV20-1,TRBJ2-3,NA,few,CSASIPRLRGTDTQYF,TGCAGTGCCTCCATACCCCGACTTCGGGGCACAGATACGCAGTATTTT
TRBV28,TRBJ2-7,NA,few,CAILGTTPYEQYF,TGTGCCATCCTAGGGACCACACCCTACGAGCAGTACTTC
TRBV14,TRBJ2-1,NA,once,CASSRERYSTQPYNEQFF,TGTGCCAGCAGCCGAGAAAGATATAGCACCCAGCCCTACAATGAGCAGTTCTTC